Presented here are 9 T cell receptor beta chains from one specimen sequenced in a study of regulatory T cells in long-lasting Graves disease. iRepertoire HTBI primers and Arm-PCR of CDR3 regions built TCR beta libraries. TCRdb called the multiplex PCR reads again in MiXCR, with one record for every CDR3 protein. The top ten hold 10% to 15% of the sample, which has around 450,000 distinct CDR3 sequences, roughly 17% seen once. Time point reported: newly diagnosed GD, antithyroid drugs for less than 3 months. Construction of the TCR library relied on RNA isolated from PBMCs. The data also belong to a second study, concerning T cells in Graves' hyperthyroidism and ophthalmopathy.

The specimen was peripheral blood mononuclear cells (PBMCs), collected at new diagnosis, from a patient treated with antithyroid drugs. Receptors were obtained from a man aged 35-49 years with Graves disease.

The table lists this clonotype with a few counts. The V and J genes are TRBV27 and TRBJ1-1, with 8 bases that match TRBD1. In germline, CDR1 is MNHEY, CDR2 SMNVEV (reference sequence). This CDR3 comprises 14 residues. J was trimmed by 4 bases and V by 5 bases; bases with no gene match: 6. Here the CDR3 DNA reads TGTGCCAGCAGTCCAGGACAGGGTTTCACTGAAGCTTTCTTT. Translating gives CASSPGQGFTEAFF.

This clonotype appeared many times. J is TRBJ1-5 and V is TRBV28; D is perhaps TRBD1 (5 bases). The CDR3 has 16 residues. V gave up 6 bases and J gave up 4 bases, with 19 bases separating them. Germline V lookup: CDR1 MDHEN, CDR2 SYDVKM. CDR3 in amino acids: CASRRQTGITNQPQHF. As DNA, the CDR3 is TGTGCCAGCAGACGCCAAACAGGTATTACGAATCAGCCCCAGCATTTT.

The CDR3 is CASSIGGSKAEQFF. For the CDR3, the DNA is TGTGCCAGTAGTATAGGCGGGAGTAAGGCTGAGCAGTTCTTC. V usage is TRBV19 and J usage is TRBJ2-1, with 7 bases identical to TRBD2. V shed 1 base, J shed 9 bases, and the junction held 6 bases outside the gene matches. There are 14 residues in the CDR3. Per the germline V gene, CDR1 is LNHDA and CDR2 is SQIVND (reference sequence).

This clonotype was observed at least ten times. V is TRBV28 and J is TRBJ1-4, with 10 positions matching TRBD1. This CDR3 spans 15 amino acids. J gave up 14 bases and V 5 bases, and 14 bases lay outside the gene matches. Germline CDR1 and CDR2: MDHEN and SYDVKM. CDR3 sequence (DNA): TGTGCCAGCAGTACCCCGGGACAGGGGATGGGATGGCTGTTTTTT. Its protein product is CASSTPGQGMGWLFF.

In its sample, this clonotype was seen a few times. V and J are TRBV29-1 and TRBJ1-5; D may be TRBD1 (6 bases). This CDR3 spans 14 amino acids. V was pared by 3 bases and J by 0 bases, with 9 bases between. In germline, CDR1 is SQVTM, CDR2 ANQGSEA. The CDR3 DNA reads as TGCAGCGTTGAGGCGACAGGTAGCAATCAGCCCCAGCATTTT. Its translation is CSVEATGSNQPQHF.

The chain recombines TRBV3-1 with TRBJ2-2; D unresolved. The germline V gene has CDR1 LGHDT and CDR2 YNNKEL (reference sequence). This CDR3 has 15 amino acids. V lost 1 base, J lost 7 bases, and 13 bases lay in between. The DNA for the CDR3 is TGTGCCAGCAGCCAAGCTCATACGGGTGGCGGGGAGCTGTTTTTT. This encodes CASSQAHTGGGELFF.

The V and J genes are TRBV5-1 and TRBJ2-3; TRBD1 agrees at 8 bases. The CDR3 totals 15 residues. The V gene's germline CDR1 is SGHRS and CDR2 YFSETQ. V trimming: 7 bases; J trimming: 1 base; junction bases outside the gene matches: 8. The CDR3 loop is CASRPGQDRTDTQYF. DNA of the CDR3: TGCGCCAGCCGGCCGGGACAGGATCGCACAGATACGCAGTATTTT.

This clonotype was observed a few times. The chain is built from TRBV11-3 and TRBJ1-3; TRBD1 is a possible D gene (5 bases). CDR3 length equals 12 residues. Germline values: CDR1 SGHNT, CDR2 YENEEA. V was trimmed by 5 bases and J by 6 bases, leaving 8 bases between them. DNA of the CDR3: TGTGCCAGCAGCGAGACAGAAAACACCATATATTTT. This codes for CASSETENTIYF.

V and J are TRBV18 and TRBJ1-1; D is unresolved. Trimming took 3 bases from V and 1 from J, leaving 15 bases between them. Germline V lookup: CDR1 KGHSH, CDR2 LQKENI. The CDR3 totals 16 residues. CDR3 sequence: CASSPASGRRNTEAFF. The CDR3 nucleotides are TGTGCCAGCTCACCCGCCAGCGGACGGAGGAACACTGAAGCTTTCTTT.